One sample yielded the 23 T cell receptor beta chains listed below, sequenced in a study of monozygotic twins with inflammatory bowel disease. TCRdb re-called the 5' RACE reads; one entry per CDR3 protein, DNA not given. Its table records about 140,000 distinct CDR3 sequences. The sample was blood. These receptors were taken from a human donor with ulcerative colitis or Crohn's disease, or a healthy co-twin of an affected twin (not recorded which).

The chain recombines TRBV6-5 with TRBJ2-1; TCRdb selects TRBD1, and the lack of DNA leaves this call unchecked. Per the germline V gene, CDR1 is MNHEY and CDR2 is SVGAGI. The CDR3 covers 16 residues. CDR3 protein: CVSSYSGTDNNNEQFF.

The V call is TRBV5-5, the J call TRBJ1-1. The CDR3 has 14 amino acids. From germline, CDR1 is SGHKS and CDR2 YYEKEE (reference sequence). CDR3 sequence reads: CASSLMSPNTEAFF.

This chain connects TRBV5-1 to TRBJ2-7; the TCRdb call, TRBD1, lacks DNA for checking. This CDR3 has 15 residues. The germline gives CDR1 SGHRS, CDR2 YFSETQ. This CDR3 is CASSPESGGVHEQYF.

The rearrangement uses TRBV12-3 or TRBV12-4 and TRBJ1-5; checking the TCRdb D call of TRBD1 is not possible without DNA. CDR3 size: 14 residues. CDR3 sequence reads: CASSSGTFHQPQHF.

This chain links TRBV6-2 or TRBV6-3 with TRBJ2-5. The germline V gene encodes CDR1 MNHEY and CDR2 SVGEGT. The CDR3 runs 14 residues. The CDR3 here is CASQQTEYQETQYF.

This sequence joins TRBV5-1 and TRBJ2-2; there is no DNA to check the TCRdb D call of TRBD2. The CDR3 has 17 amino acids. Looked up from germline, CDR1 is SGHRS and CDR2 is YFSETQ. The CDR3 sequence is CASQRVGGAADTGELFF.

The gene calls are TRBV4-2 and TRBJ2-3; with no DNA, the TCRdb D assignment of TRBD1 cannot be verified. Germline lookup yields CDR1 LGHNA and CDR2 YNFKEQ. The CDR3 runs 14 residues. The CDR3 loop is CASSQDQGTDTQYF.

The chain combines TRBV5-1 with TRBJ2-3; TCRdb calls TRBD1, which cannot be checked without DNA. Germline CDR1 is SGHRS and CDR2 is YFSETQ. This CDR3 has 14 amino acids. The CDR3: CASKPGHDTDTQYF. Looking up the rest from reference TRBV5-1 and TRBJ2-3 gives the full variable domain: KAGVTQTPRYLIKTRGQQVTLSCSPISGHRSVSWYQQTPGQGLQFLFEYFSETQRNKGNFPGRFSGRQFSNSRSEMNVSTLELGDSALYLCASKPGHDTDTQYFGPGTRLTVL.

The chain links TRBV10-3 to TRBJ2-2; TCRdb returns TRBD1, unconfirmable since there is no DNA. This CDR3 is built from 14 residues. Germline V CDR1 and CDR2: ENHRY, SYGVKD. The CDR3 loop reads CATWDRENTGELFF.

CDR3 sequence: CASSLAPGTSGGEQFF. The chain carries TRBV7-2 and TRBJ2-1; TCRdb designates TRBD2, a call that cannot be tested without DNA. The length of the CDR3 is 16 residues. From germline, CDR1 is SGHTA and CDR2 FQGNSA.

The rearrangement links TRBV6-1 to TRBJ2-7; the D call from TCRdb, TRBD1, cannot be confirmed without DNA. Per germline, CDR1 MNHNS and CDR2 SASEGT. The CDR3 contains 14 residues. The CDR3 reads CASSGRDARREQYF.

The chain recombines TRBV20-1 with TRBJ2-3; TCRdb's D gene call, TRBD1, goes unchecked for lack of DNA. The CDR3 spans 14 residues. CDR1 and CDR2 from the germline V gene are DFQATT and SNEGSKA (reference sequence). The CDR3 region is CSASTGGWTDTQYF.

The chain carries TRBV20-1 and TRBJ2-1; the D gene TCRdb calls, TRBD1, cannot be checked with no DNA. This CDR3 is built from 14 residues. In germline, CDR1 is DFQATT, CDR2 SNEGSKA (reference sequence). This CDR3 is CSARGTGYYNEQFF.

CDR3 residues: CASSQDVGTSGSITQYF. The V and J genes are TRBV4-2 and TRBJ2-5; checking the TCRdb D call of TRBD2 is not possible without DNA. The CDR3 length is 17 residues. Germline V gene data show CDR1 as LGHNA and CDR2 as YNFKEQ.

The chain combines TRBV7-9 with TRBJ2-3; TCRdb's assignment of TRBD2 cannot be checked, as there is no DNA. The CDR3 runs 14 residues. Per the germline V gene, CDR1 is SEHNR and CDR2 is FQNEAQ (reference sequence). The CDR3 region is CASSLSRGGNTQYF.

The CDR3 here is CASKQGTKLFF. The rearrangement joins TRBV5-1 to TRBJ1-4; TCRdb reports TRBD1, a call that lacks DNA to check it against. The germline V gene has CDR1 SGHRS and CDR2 YFSETQ. The CDR3 spans 11 residues.

The V gene is TRBV5-1, the J gene TRBJ2-4. Germline V gene sequence: CDR1 SGHRS, CDR2 YFSETQ. There are 15 residues in the CDR3. CDR3 sequence reads: CASSPWIMAKNIQYF. Using reference TRBV5-1 and TRBJ2-4 for the parts outside the CDR3, the full variable domain is KAGVTQTPRYLIKTRGQQVTLSCSPISGHRSVSWYQQTPGQGLQFLFEYFSETQRNKGNFPGRFSGRQFSNSRSEMNVSTLELGDSALYLCASSPWIMAKNIQYFGAGTRLSVL.

The rearrangement uses TRBV30 and TRBJ2-4; TCRdb selects TRBD1, and the lack of DNA leaves this call unchecked. Germline values: CDR1 GTSNPN, CDR2 SVGIG (reference sequence). This CDR3 contains 13 residues. The CDR3 spells CAWGRQGKNIQYF.

V usage is TRBV18 and J usage is TRBJ2-4; checking the TCRdb D call of TRBD1 is not possible without DNA. The CDR3 is 18 amino acids. CDR1 is KGHSH and CDR2 is LQKENI in the germline V gene. CDR3 amino acids: CASSPVIRTGLAKNIQYF.

CDR3 loop: CASSMWTGRSNYGYTF. This sequence joins TRBV19 and TRBJ1-2; with no DNA, the TCRdb D assignment of TRBD1 cannot be verified. The germline V gene has CDR1 LNHDA and CDR2 SQIVND (reference sequence). This CDR3 region has 16 residues.

The chain links TRBV10-3 to TRBJ2-5. Looked up from germline, CDR1 is ENHRY and CDR2 is SYGVKD. The CDR3 runs to 11 residues. This CDR3 is CAISESETQYF.

The chain is built from TRBV5-1 and TRBJ2-1; there is no DNA to check the TCRdb D call of TRBD1. The CDR3 runs 15 residues. In germline, CDR1 is SGHRS, CDR2 YFSETQ. CDR3 in amino acids: CASTLGGGVYNEQFF.

The chain joins TRBV12-3 or TRBV12-4 to TRBJ1-3; as DNA is missing, the TRBD1 call by TCRdb cannot be tested. This CDR3 has 13 residues. The CDR3 loop reads CASNRGRGNTIYF.